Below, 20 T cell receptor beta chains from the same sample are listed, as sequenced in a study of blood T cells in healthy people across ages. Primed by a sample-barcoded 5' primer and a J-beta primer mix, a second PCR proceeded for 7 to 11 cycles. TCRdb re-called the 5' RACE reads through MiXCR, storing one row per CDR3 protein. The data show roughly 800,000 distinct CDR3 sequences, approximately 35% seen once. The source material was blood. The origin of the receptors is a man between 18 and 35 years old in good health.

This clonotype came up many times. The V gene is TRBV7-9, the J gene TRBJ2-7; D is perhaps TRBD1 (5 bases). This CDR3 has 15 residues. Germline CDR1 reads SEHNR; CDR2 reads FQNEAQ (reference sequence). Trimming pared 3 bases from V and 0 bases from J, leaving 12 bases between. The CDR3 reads CASSFPLDISYEQYF. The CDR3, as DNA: TGTGCCAGCAGCTTCCCCTTGGACATCTCCTACGAGCAGTACTTC.

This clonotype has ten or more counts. Here the CDR3 DNA reads TGCAGTGCTTACAGACAGGGAAGTGGCTACACCTTC. Protein sequence: CSAYRQGSGYTF. The V gene is TRBV20-1, the J gene TRBJ1-2, with 7 bases matching TRBD1. CDR1 is DFQATT and CDR2 is SNEGSKA in the germline V gene (reference sequence). V lost 5 bases to trimming and J lost 7 bases; unmatched junction nucleotides: 7. The CDR3 spans 12 residues.

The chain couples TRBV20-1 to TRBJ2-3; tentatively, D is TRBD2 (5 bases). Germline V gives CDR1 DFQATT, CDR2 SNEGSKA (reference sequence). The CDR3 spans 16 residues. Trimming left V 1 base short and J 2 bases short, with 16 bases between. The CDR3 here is CSARGAARNHTDTQYF. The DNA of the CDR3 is TGCAGTGCTAGAGGAGCGGCCCGGAACCACACAGATACGCAGTATTTT.

The CDR3 spells CASSSVHYNEQFF. CDR3 DNA: TGTGCCAGCAGTTCAGTGCACTACAATGAGCAGTTCTTC. This chain connects TRBV7-2 to TRBJ2-1; D call uncertain. Trimming pared 6 bases from V and 3 bases from J, leaving 9 bases between. The CDR3 consists of 13 residues. CDR1 SGHTA and CDR2 FQGNSA come from the germline V gene.

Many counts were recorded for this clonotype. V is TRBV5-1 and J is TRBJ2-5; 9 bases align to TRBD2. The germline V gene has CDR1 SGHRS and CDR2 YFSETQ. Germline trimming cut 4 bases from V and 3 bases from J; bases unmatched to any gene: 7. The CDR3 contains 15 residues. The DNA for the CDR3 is TGCGCCAGCAGCCCCTTGGTAGCGGGGGAAGAGACCCAGTACTTC. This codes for CASSPLVAGEETQYF.

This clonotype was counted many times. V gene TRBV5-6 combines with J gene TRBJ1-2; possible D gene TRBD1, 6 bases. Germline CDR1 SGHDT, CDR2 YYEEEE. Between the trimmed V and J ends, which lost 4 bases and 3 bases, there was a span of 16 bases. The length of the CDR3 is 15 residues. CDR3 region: CASSPLQGRDYGYTF. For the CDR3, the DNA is TGTGCCAGCAGCCCGCTGCAGGGGCGAGACTATGGCTACACCTTC.

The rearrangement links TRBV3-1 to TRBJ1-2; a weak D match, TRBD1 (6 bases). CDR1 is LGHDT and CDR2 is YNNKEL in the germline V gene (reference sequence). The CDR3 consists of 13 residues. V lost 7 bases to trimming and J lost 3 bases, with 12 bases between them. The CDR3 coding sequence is TGTGCCAGCACGATAGGGACACACTATGGCTACACCTTC. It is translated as CASTIGTHYGYTF.

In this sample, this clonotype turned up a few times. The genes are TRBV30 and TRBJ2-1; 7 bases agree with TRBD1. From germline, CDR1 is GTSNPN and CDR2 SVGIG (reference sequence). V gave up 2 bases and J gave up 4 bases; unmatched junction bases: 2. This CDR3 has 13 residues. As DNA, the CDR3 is TGTGCCTGGAGTAGACAGGGATACAATGAGCAGTTCTTC. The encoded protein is CAWSRQGYNEQFF.

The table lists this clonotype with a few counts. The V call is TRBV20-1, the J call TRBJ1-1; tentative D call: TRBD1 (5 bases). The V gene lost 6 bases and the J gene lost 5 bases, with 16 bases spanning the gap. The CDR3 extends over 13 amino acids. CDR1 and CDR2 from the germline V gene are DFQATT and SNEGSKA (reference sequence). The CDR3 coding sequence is TGCAGTGCCCGACGAGGGGTCGGTACTGAAGCTTTCTTT. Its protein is CSARRGVGTEAFF.

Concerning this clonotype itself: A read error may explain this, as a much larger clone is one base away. The CDR3 loop reads CASSWESRWDNEQFF. The CDR3 DNA follows: TGCGCCAGCAGCTGGGAGTCCCGGTGGGACAATGAGCAGTTCTTC. The rearrangement uses TRBV5-1 and TRBJ2-1, with a tentative D call TRBD2 (5 bases). The ends were cut back, 3 bases at V and 5 bases at J, with 15 bases in the middle. Germline V gene sequence: CDR1 SGHRS, CDR2 YFSETQ. This CDR3 region has 15 residues.

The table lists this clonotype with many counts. The CDR3 bases are TGTGCCAGCAGCACAGACAGGGGGTTCCTTTATGGCTACACCTTC. Its protein product is CASSTDRGFLYGYTF. This chain joins TRBV21-1 and TRBJ1-2; the table's TRBD1 call for D was not verified on the DNA. TRBV21-1 is assigned pseudogene status. The CDR3 runs to 15 residues.

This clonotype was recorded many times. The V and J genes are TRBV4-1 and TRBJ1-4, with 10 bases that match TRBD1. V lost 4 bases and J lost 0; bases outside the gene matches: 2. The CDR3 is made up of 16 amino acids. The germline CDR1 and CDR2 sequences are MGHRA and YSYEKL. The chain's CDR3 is CASSPDRGATNEKLFF. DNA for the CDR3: TGCGCCAGCAGCCCGGACAGGGGGGCAACTAATGAAAAACTGTTTTTT.

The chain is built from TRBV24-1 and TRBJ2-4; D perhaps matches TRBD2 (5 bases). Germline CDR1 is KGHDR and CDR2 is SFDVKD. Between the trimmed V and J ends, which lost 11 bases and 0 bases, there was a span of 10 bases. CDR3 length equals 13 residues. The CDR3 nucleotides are TGTGCCAAGTACGGGATAGCCAAAAACATTCAGTACTTC. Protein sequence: CAKYGIAKNIQYF.

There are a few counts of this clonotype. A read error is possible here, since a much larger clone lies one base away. The CDR3 here is CASSLADRGQNEQYF. CDR3 DNA sequence: TGTGCCAGCAGCTTAGCGGACAGGGGGCAAAATGAGCAGTACTTC. This chain joins TRBV7-9 and TRBJ2-7, with 11 nucleotides matching TRBD1. CDR1 and CDR2 from the germline V gene are SEHNR and FQNEAQ (reference sequence). CDR3 length: 15 amino acids. J gave up 7 bases and V 0 bases, and 5 bases lay outside the gene matches.

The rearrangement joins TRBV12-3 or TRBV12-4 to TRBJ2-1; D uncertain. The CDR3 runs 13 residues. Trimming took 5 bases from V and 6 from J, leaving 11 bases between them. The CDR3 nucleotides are TGTGCCAGCAGTCTAGTTGATACCAATGAGCAGTTCTTC. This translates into CASSLVDTNEQFF.

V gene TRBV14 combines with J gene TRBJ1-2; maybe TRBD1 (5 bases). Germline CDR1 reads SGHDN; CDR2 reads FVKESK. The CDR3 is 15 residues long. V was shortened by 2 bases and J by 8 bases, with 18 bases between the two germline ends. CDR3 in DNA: TGTGCCAGCAGCCAAAGGGACGGACTTCAATGGGGCTACACCTTC. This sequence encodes CASSQRDGLQWGYTF.

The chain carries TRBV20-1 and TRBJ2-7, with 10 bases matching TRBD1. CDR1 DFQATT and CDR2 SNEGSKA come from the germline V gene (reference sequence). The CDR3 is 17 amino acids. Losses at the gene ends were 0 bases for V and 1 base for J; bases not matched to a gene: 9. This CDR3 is CSARDQGRDRGSYEQYF. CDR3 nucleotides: TGCAGTGCTAGAGATCAAGGCAGGGACAGGGGTTCCTACGAGCAGTACTTC.

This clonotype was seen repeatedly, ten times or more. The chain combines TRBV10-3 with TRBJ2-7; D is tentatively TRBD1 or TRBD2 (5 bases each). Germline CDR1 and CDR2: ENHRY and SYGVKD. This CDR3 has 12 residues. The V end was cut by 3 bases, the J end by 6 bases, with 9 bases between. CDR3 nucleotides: TGTGCCATCAGTGATGAGGGGACCGAGCAGTACTTC. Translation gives CAISDEGTEQYF.

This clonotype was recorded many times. In nucleotides, the CDR3 is TGTGCCAGCAGTGAATACTACGAGCAGTACTTC. Residues: CASSEYYEQYF. The chain couples TRBV6-6 to TRBJ2-7, with D uncertain. The germline gives CDR1 MNHNY, CDR2 SVGAGI (reference sequence). This CDR3 comprises 11 residues. The germline V and J ends were trimmed by 5 bases and 3 bases, with 5 bases remaining between them.

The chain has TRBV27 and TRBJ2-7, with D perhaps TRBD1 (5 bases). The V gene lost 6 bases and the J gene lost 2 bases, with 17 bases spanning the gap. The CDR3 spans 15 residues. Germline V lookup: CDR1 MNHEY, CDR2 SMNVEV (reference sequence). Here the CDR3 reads CASSPWADRPYEQYF. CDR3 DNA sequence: TGTGCCAGCAGCCCGTGGGCCGACAGACCCTACGAGCAGTACTTC.